A single sample gave rise to the 7 T cell receptor beta chains below, sequenced in a study of T cells after yellow fever vaccination. TCRdb ran MiXCR on the 5' RACE reads and lists one entry per CDR3 protein. Found here are 150,000 to 200,000 distinct CDR3 sequences, under 7.5% of them singletons; the top ten hold around 2.3%. Material: CD4+ T cells sorted from PBMCs, obtained 5 to 6 days after the first yellow fever vaccination. Receptor source: a man younger than 35 who received the YFV17D yellow fever vaccine.

The table lists this clonotype with a few counts. The chain links TRBV20-1 to TRBJ2-5; D might be TRBD1 or TRBD2, each matching 6 bases. CDR3 length: 12 amino acids. Trimming cost V 7 bases and J 7 bases, with 16 bases left between them. Germline-derived CDR1 and CDR2 are DFQATT and SNEGSKA (reference sequence). This chain's CDR3 is CSVGGARGTQYF. The CDR3 DNA reads TGCAGTGTCGGAGGGGCCAGGGGGACCCAGTACTTC.

The sample holds many counts of this clonotype. The V gene is TRBV3-1, the J gene TRBJ2-7, with 9 bases lining up with TRBD1. The J segment lost 4 bases and the V segment lost 3 bases, leaving 1 base of the junction unmatched. The CDR3 extends over 13 amino acids. CDR1 LGHDT and CDR2 YNNKEL come from the germline V gene (reference sequence). The CDR3 DNA reads as TGTGCCAGCAGCCAGGGACAGGGTTACGAGCAGTACTTC. This sequence encodes CASSQGQGYEQYF.

The chain links TRBV3-1 to TRBJ2-7, with TRBD1 as a possible D gene (6 bases). The length of the CDR3 is 14 residues. The V and J ends lost 3 bases and 2 bases respectively, with 11 bases between them. CDR1 and CDR2 (germline): LGHDT, YNNKEL (reference sequence). The CDR3 protein is CASSHGQITYEQYF. The CDR3 nucleotides read TGTGCCAGCAGCCACGGACAGATTACCTACGAGCAGTACTTC.

This clonotype was seen repeatedly, ten times or more. This sequence joins TRBV11-2 and TRBJ2-1; the match to TRBD2 covers 9 bases. The length of the CDR3 is 17 residues. The germline gives CDR1 SGHAT, CDR2 FQNNGV. J gave up 10 bases and V 0 bases, and 13 bases lay outside the gene matches. The CDR3 spells CASSLEPGLAGALEQFF. The CDR3 region has the DNA TGTGCCAGCAGCTTAGAACCGGGACTAGCAGGGGCGTTAGAGCAGTTCTTC.

The rearrangement links TRBV5-6 to TRBJ1-5; D is unresolved. The germline gives CDR1 SGHDT, CDR2 YYEEEE. CDR3 size: 14 residues. V lost 1 base and J lost 4, with 9 bases in between. The CDR3 DNA reads as TGTGCCAGCAGCTTGTATTGGGAGAATCAGCCCCAGCATTTT. Amino acids: CASSLYWENQPQHF. Combining the CDR3 with reference TRBV5-6 and TRBJ1-5 gives the whole variable domain DAGVTQSPTHLIKTRGQQVTLRCSPKSGHDTVSWYQQALGQGPQFIFQYYEEEERQRGNFPDRFSGHQFPNYSSELNVNALLLGDSALYLCASSLYWENQPQHFGDGTRLSIL.

A few counts support this clonotype. J is TRBJ2-7 and V is TRBV11-3; 7 nucleotides match TRBD2. Germline assignment: CDR1 SGHNT and CDR2 YENEEA. This CDR3 region has 11 residues. In DNA, the CDR3 is TGTGCCAGCTCCCGGAGCAGCGGGGTGAACGTC. This encodes CASSRSSGVNV.

This clonotype was counted many times. The chain uses TRBV4-2 and TRBJ1-2; a weak D match, TRBD1 (5 bases). The CDR3 covers 15 residues. Germline V gene sequence: CDR1 LGHNA, CDR2 YNFKEQ. Trimming shortened V by 1 base and J by 3 bases, and 12 bases separated the two germline ends. The chain's CDR3 is CASSQAQGQDYGYTF. CDR3 sequence (DNA): TGTGCCAGCAGCCAAGCCCAGGGCCAGGACTATGGCTACACCTTC.